These 11 T cell receptor beta chains originate from one sample sequenced in a study of T-cell memory formation after mild COVID-19. In TCRdb, the 5' RACE reads were re-called with MiXCR into one record per CDR3 protein. The profile shows about 190,000 distinct CDR3 sequences, approximately 20% of them singletons. Sequenced input: PBMCs or a T cell subset sorted from them (not recorded which). Receptor source: an adult woman who had mild COVID-19 (a few samples of this study predate the infection). Cell type and time point are not known.

In this sample, this clonotype turned up a few times. CDR3 residues: CASSYSVLAGNTIYF. DNA of the CDR3: TGTGCCAGCAGTTACTCGGTCCTCGCGGGAAACACCATATATTTT. This chain joins TRBV6-5 and TRBJ1-3; D is unclear. The V gene lost 0 bases and the J gene lost 4 bases, with 10 bases spanning the gap. Germline assignment: CDR1 MNHEY and CDR2 SVGAGI. This CDR3 region has 15 residues.

This rearrangement joins TRBV5-6 to TRBJ2-3; 8 nucleotides agree with TRBD2. In germline, CDR1 is SGHDT, CDR2 YYEEEE. V shed 4 bases, J shed 4 bases, and the junction held 5 bases outside the gene matches. The CDR3 has 14 amino acids. CDR3 nucleotide sequence: TGTGCCAGCAGCCTCCGACTAGCGTCAGATACGCAGTATTTT. Amino acid sequence: CASSLRLASDTQYF. The full variable domain, with the rest looked up from reference TRBV5-6 and TRBJ2-3, is DAGVTQSPTHLIKTRGQQVTLRCSPKSGHDTVSWYQQALGQGPQFIFQYYEEEERQRGNFPDRFSGHQFPNYSSELNVNALLLGDSALYLCASSLRLASDTQYFGPGTRLTVL.

The chain links TRBV12-3 or TRBV12-4 to TRBJ2-6; D may correspond to TRBD1 or TRBD2 (5 bases each). The V end was cut by 3 bases, the J end by 0 bases, with 12 bases between. This CDR3 is built from 17 residues. The CDR3: CASSFRGQSSGANVLTF. DNA for the CDR3: TGTGCCAGCAGTTTCCGGGGCCAGAGCTCTGGGGCCAACGTCCTGACTTTC.

V is TRBV30 and J is TRBJ2-3; 7 bases are shared with TRBD2. Germline V gene data show CDR1 as GTSNPN and CDR2 as SVGIG (reference sequence). The length of the CDR3 is 15 residues. V lost 4 bases to trimming and J lost 2 bases; unmatched junction nucleotides: 9. The CDR3 nucleotides read TGTGCCTGGACGCGGGGCGGGGGTCACACAGATACGCAGTATTTT. As protein: CAWTRGGGHTDTQYF.

This clonotype appeared a few times. The chain carries TRBV25-1 and TRBJ1-2; TRBD1 agrees at 10 bases. V lost 4 bases, J lost 4 bases, and 15 bases stayed unmatched. Germline assignment: CDR1 MGHDK and CDR2 SYGVNS. The CDR3 runs 18 residues. The CDR3, as DNA: TGTGCCAGCAGTGCCCTTGGGACAGGGGCCCCCTCTACCTATGGCTACACCTTC. This sequence encodes CASSALGTGAPSTYGYTF.

This clonotype was detected only a few times. The V and J genes are TRBV5-1 and TRBJ2-5; D is possibly TRBD2 (5 bases). Germline V gives CDR1 SGHRS, CDR2 YFSETQ. There are 15 residues in the CDR3. V was shortened by 1 base and J by 5 bases, with 15 bases between the two germline ends. The CDR3 here is CASSLSVASRETQYF. The CDR3 bases are TGCGCCAGCAGCTTGTCCGTCGCTAGCCGGGAGACCCAGTACTTC.

The chain combines TRBV5-1 with TRBJ1-6; 8 bases match TRBD1. With V trimmed by 3 bases and J by 6 bases, 2 bases remained unmatched. This CDR3 comprises 14 residues. Germline V gene sequence: CDR1 SGHRS, CDR2 YFSETQ. CDR3 protein: CASSSRGPNSPLHF. The CDR3 DNA reads TGCGCCAGCAGCTCCAGGGGGCCTAATTCACCCCTCCACTTT.

The chain links TRBV5-1 to TRBJ1-3; TRBD1 is a possible D gene (6 bases). The length of the CDR3 is 17 residues. Trimming removed 1 base from V and 0 bases from J, with 14 bases in between. Germline assignment: CDR1 SGHRS and CDR2 YFSETQ. The CDR3 nucleotides read TGCGCCAGCAGCTTGTATTCAGGGGCCGACTCTGGAAACACCATATATTTT. Encoded protein: CASSLYSGADSGNTIYF.

V and J are TRBV9 and TRBJ1-1, with 7 bases identical to TRBD1. The V segment lost 0 bases and the J segment 5 bases; nucleotides outside the gene matches: 13. CDR1 is SGDLS, CDR2 YYNGEE, per germline. The CDR3 contains 17 residues. The chain's CDR3 is CASSVASLGAGGTEAFF. The CDR3 nucleotides are TGTGCCAGCAGCGTAGCTAGCTTGGGGGCAGGGGGAACTGAAGCTTTCTTT.

This chain connects TRBV5-1 to TRBJ2-2; the D is unclear. Germline values: CDR1 SGHRS, CDR2 YFSETQ. This CDR3 is 11 amino acids long. V lost 0 bases and J lost 7, with 1 base in between. Here the CDR3 DNA reads TGCGCCAGCAGCTTGGACGGGGAGCTGTTTTTT. It encodes CASSLDGELFF.

This clonotype was observed a handful of times. The chain couples TRBV9 to TRBJ2-1, with D perhaps TRBD2 (6 bases). CDR1 is SGDLS, CDR2 YYNGEE, per germline. There are 14 residues in the CDR3. Trimming stripped 5 bases from V and 10 bases from J, with 19 bases between. This CDR3 reads CASRSTGDLGEQFF. CDR3 nucleotides: TGTGCCAGCAGGTCAACGGGAGACCTGGGGGAGCAGTTCTTC. The entire variable domain, with the rest obtained from reference TRBV9 and TRBJ2-1, is as follows: DSGVTQTPKHLITATGQRVTLRCSPRSGDLSVYWYQQSLDQGLQFLIQYYNGEERAKGNILERFSAQQFPDLHSELNLSSLELGDSALYFCASRSTGDLGEQFFGPGTRLTVL.